Listed here are 2 T cell receptor beta chains from one sample, sequenced in a study of T cell repertoires in cytomegalovirus infection. A single record per CDR3 protein comes from TCRdb applying MiXCR to the reads. The data hold 570,000 or so distinct CDR3 sequences, with about 40% observed a single time. Antigens for these TCRs are unknown. This material consisted of cultured PBMCs, taken from culture after CMV antigen stimulation. The receptors were sampled from a human donor in good health (CMV status not recorded). Some clones in this sample may be carry-over from other donors' samples.

The rearrangement links TRBV6-5 to TRBJ2-5, with 10 bases fitting TRBD2. The CDR3 runs to 15 residues. Germline lookup yields CDR1 MNHEY and CDR2 SVGAGI. V dropped 6 bases and J dropped 3; count of bases not matched to a gene: 7. CDR3 DNA: TGTGCCAGCAGAGAAGCGGGGGGGATTAAAGAGACCCAGTACTTC. Encoded protein: CASREAGGIKETQYF.

J is TRBJ2-3 and V is TRBV20-1; 8 nucleotides line up with TRBD2. The CDR3 totals 14 residues. V lost 6 bases to trimming and J lost 6 bases; unmatched junction nucleotides: 11. Germline CDR1 is DFQATT and CDR2 is SNEGSKA (reference sequence). The CDR3 loop reads CSAIKRERGDTQYF. The CDR3 nucleotides are TGCAGTGCCATCAAGCGGGAGCGGGGGGATACGCAGTATTTT.